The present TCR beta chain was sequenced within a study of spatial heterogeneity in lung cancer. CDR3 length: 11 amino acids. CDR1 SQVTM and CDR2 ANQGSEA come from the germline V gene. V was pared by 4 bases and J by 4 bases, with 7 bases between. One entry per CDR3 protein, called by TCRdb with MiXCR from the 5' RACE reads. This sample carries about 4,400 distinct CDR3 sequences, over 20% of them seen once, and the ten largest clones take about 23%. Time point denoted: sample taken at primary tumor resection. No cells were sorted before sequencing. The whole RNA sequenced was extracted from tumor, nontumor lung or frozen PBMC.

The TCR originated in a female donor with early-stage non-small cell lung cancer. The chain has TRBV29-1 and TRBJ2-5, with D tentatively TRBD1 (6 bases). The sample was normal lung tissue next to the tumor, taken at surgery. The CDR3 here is CSVGGRETQYF. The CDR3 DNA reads TGCAGCGTTGGGGGGCGAGAGACCCAGTACTTC.